The 10 T cell receptor beta chains below come from one sample, sequenced in a study of CD8 T cells in Susac syndrome. Reverse transcription of roughly 0.45 to 1 ug RNA was performed with random hexamers. TCRdb itself ran the immunoSEQ multiplex PCR reads through MiXCR, one entry per CDR3 protein. The sample contains 350,000 to 550,000 distinct CDR3 sequences, more than 80% of which appear only once. What was sequenced was CD8+ T cells from PBMCs. These TCRs come from a human donor with multiple sclerosis.

This clonotype was seen at least ten times. This chain joins TRBV7-9 and TRBJ2-7; D gene ambiguous. The V gene's germline CDR1 is SEHNR and CDR2 FQNEAQ (reference sequence). The CDR3 runs 14 residues. The V end was cut by 2 bases, the J end by 6 bases, with 14 bases between. The DNA for the CDR3 is TGTGCCAGCAGCTTAAAAGGGCTTGATTCCGAGCAGTACTTC. Protein product: CASSLKGLDSEQYF.

The chain combines TRBV29-1 with TRBJ2-1; possible D gene TRBD2, 6 bases. Deletions cut 3 bases from V and 5 bases from J, with 14 bases between. Germline CDR1 reads SQVTM; CDR2 reads ANQGSEA. This CDR3 has 14 amino acids. The CDR3 DNA is TGCAGCGTTGAGGGCGAGCGGGTAGACAATGAGCAGTTCTTC. It codes for CSVEGERVDNEQFF.

In this sample, this clonotype turned up once. The rearrangement joins TRBV5-4 to TRBJ2-2; 7 bases match TRBD1. The CDR3 totals 16 residues. Per the germline V gene, CDR1 is SGHNT and CDR2 is YYREEE (reference sequence). V was pared by 0 bases and J by 1 base, with 3 bases of the junction left unmatched. DNA for the CDR3: TGTGCCAGCAGCTTGGGGTGGACAGGGAACACCGGGGAGCTGTTTTTT. Encoded protein: CASSLGWTGNTGELFF.

V and J are TRBV7-9 and TRBJ2-7; D is possibly TRBD1 or TRBD2 (5 bases each). CDR3 length: 14 residues. Germline-derived CDR1 and CDR2 are SEHNR and FQNEAQ (reference sequence). V was cut by 5 bases and J by 2 bases, with 13 bases left in between. CDR3 nucleotide sequence: TGTGCCAGCAGCGAGGAGGACATCACCTACGAGCAGTACTTC. Its translation is CASSEEDITYEQYF.

V and J are TRBV5-1 and TRBJ1-1; 9 positions agree with TRBD1. Germline V gene sequence: CDR1 SGHRS, CDR2 YFSETQ. Trimming took 2 bases from V and 0 from J; bases not matched to a gene: 5. The CDR3 contains 16 residues. The CDR3 region has the DNA TGCGCCAGCAGCTTAGGACAGGGGCTCATGAACACTGAAGCTTTCTTT. Translated: CASSLGQGLMNTEAFF.

The chain employs TRBV15 and TRBJ2-1; 8 positions match TRBD2. The CDR3 spans 15 residues. V dropped 4 bases and J dropped 5; count of bases not matched to a gene: 7. The germline V gene encodes CDR1 LNHNV and CDR2 YYDKDF (reference sequence). This CDR3 reads CATSTPGLVNNEQFF. The CDR3 region has the DNA TGTGCCACCAGCACCCCGGGACTAGTGAACAATGAGCAGTTCTTC.

The V call is TRBV28, the J call TRBJ2-7; no clear D. The CDR3 has 12 amino acids. V dropped 8 bases and J dropped 0 bases, with 8 bases sitting between them. CDR1 is MDHEN and CDR2 is SYDVKM in the germline V gene. Here the CDR3 DNA reads TGTGCCAGCGGCGAAAGCTCCTACGAGCAGTACTTC. This sequence encodes CASGESSYEQYF.

The gene calls are TRBV30 and TRBJ2-7; 7 bases match TRBD1. CDR3 length: 14 amino acids. Per the germline V gene, CDR1 is GTSNPN and CDR2 is SVGIG (reference sequence). Trimming at V came to 5 bases and at J to 2 bases, leaving 9 bases not matched to a gene. CDR3 region: CAWCWGQSPYEQYF. CDR3 nucleotides: TGTGCCTGGTGTTGGGGACAGTCTCCCTACGAGCAGTACTTC.

The chain carries TRBV28 and TRBJ2-3; TRBD1 matches at 10 bases. The germline V gene encodes CDR1 MDHEN and CDR2 SYDVKM. The junction had 5 bases not matched to a gene; V was cut back by 2 bases and J by 3 bases. The CDR3 consists of 16 residues. CDR3 in DNA: TGTGCCAGCAGTTTACTACCGGGACAGGGGACAGATACGCAGTATTTT. Translated, it gives CASSLLPGQGTDTQYF. The variable domain in full, with the rest retrieved from reference TRBV28 and TRBJ2-3, is DVKVTQSSRYLVKRTGEKVFLECVQDMDHENMFWYRQDPGLGLRLIYFSYDVKMKEKGDIPEGYSVSREKKERFSLILESASTNQTSMYLCASSLLPGQGTDTQYFGPGTRLTVL.

J is TRBJ2-7 and V is TRBV27; 9 bases line up with TRBD2. Germline lookup yields CDR1 MNHEY and CDR2 SMNVEV (reference sequence). V was clipped by 8 bases and J by 3 bases; unmatched bases: 11. This CDR3 has 15 residues. The CDR3 region is CASENALAGDYEQYF. In DNA form, the CDR3 reads TGTGCCAGCGAAAACGCACTAGCGGGTGACTACGAGCAGTACTTC.